This T cell receptor (beta chain) was recorded in a study of blood T cells in healthy people across ages. Study conclusions and caveats: Older age went with lower TCR beta diversity per million T cells, in a roughly linear way. Long-lived donors had more naive CD4+ cells and higher diversity than aged donors.

Combining a sample-barcoded 5' primer with a J-beta primer mix, a second PCR ran for 7 to 11 cycles. Each cDNA molecule carried a tag from a template-switch adaptor that contained 12 random nucleotides. MiXCR, run by TCRdb on the 5' RACE reads, gives a single entry per CDR3 protein. The data contain about 1.6 million distinct CDR3 sequences, approximately 32% of them singletons. This clonotype was counted only a few times. No antigen is known for it. Sequencing was performed on blood. The receptor comes from a woman aged 30 to 39 in good health.

CDR3 protein: CASSATSGLNEQFF. CDR3 DNA sequence: TGTGCCAGCAGTGCGACTAGCGGGCTAAATGAGCAGTTCTTC. This chain connects TRBV2 to TRBJ2-1, with 10 bases identical to TRBD2. J gave up 7 bases and V 4 bases, and 4 bases lay outside the gene matches. This CDR3 contains 14 residues. The germline V gene encodes CDR1 SNHLY and CDR2 FYNNEI. The variable domain in full, with the rest retrieved from reference TRBV2 and TRBJ2-1, is EPEVTQTPSHQVTQMGQEVILRCVPISNHLYFYWYRQILGQKVEFLVSFYNNEISEKSEIFDDQFSVERPDGSNFTLKIRSTKLEDSAMYFCASSATSGLNEQFFGPGTRLTVL.